Each of the 22 T cell receptor beta chains below was sequenced from the same sample in a study of identical twins. MiXCR, run by TCRdb on the 5' RACE reads, gives a single entry per CDR3 protein. The table records 350,000 to 450,000 distinct CDR3 sequences, 15% to 20% of them present only once. The sequencing input was naive T cells sorted from blood. These receptors all come from a man aged 50-60 years in good health.

The chain joins TRBV14 to TRBJ1-6; D uncertain. Germline V CDR1 and CDR2: SGHDN, FVKESK. V was cut by 4 bases and J by 9 bases, with 13 bases left in between. The CDR3 length is 14 residues. The CDR3 reads CASSPRAGGSPLHF. The CDR3 bases are TGTGCCAGCAGCCCAAGGGCAGGTGGTTCACCCCTCCACTTT.

The rearrangement links TRBV10-3 to TRBJ1-2; D remains ambiguous. The V end was cut by 8 bases, the J end by 5 bases, with 9 bases between. The CDR3 contains 11 residues. Germline assignment: CDR1 ENHRY and CDR2 SYGVKD. The CDR3 nucleotides read TGTGCCATCGCTTCAGGTTATGGCTACACCTTC. Translation: CAIASGYGYTF.

The CDR3 is CSVGAETDSYNEQFF. The CDR3 DNA follows: TGCAGCGTTGGTGCGGAAACGGACAGTTACAATGAGCAGTTCTTC. The J gene is TRBJ2-1, the V gene TRBV29-1, with a possible D match to TRBD1 (6 bases). The CDR3 extends over 15 amino acids. The ends were cut back, 4 bases at V and 4 bases at J, with 17 bases in the middle. Per germline, CDR1 SQVTM and CDR2 ANQGSEA.

This clonotype has a count of ten or more. The chain carries TRBV5-1 and TRBJ2-2; 10 bases agree with TRBD1. Germline CDR1 reads SGHRS; CDR2 reads YFSETQ. J gave up 4 bases and V 0 bases, and 3 bases lay outside the gene matches. This CDR3 comprises 16 residues. The CDR3 DNA is TGCGCCAGCAGCTTGGGGGACAGGGGAGGCACCGGGGAGCTGTTTTTT. Translation gives CASSLGDRGGTGELFF.

Ten or more counts support this clonotype. V usage is TRBV18 and J usage is TRBJ2-3; weak D call: TRBD1 (5 bases). CDR1 KGHSH and CDR2 LQKENI come from the germline V gene. The CDR3 runs 13 residues. Trimming cost V 3 bases and J 6 bases, with 10 bases left between them. The CDR3 DNA sequence: TGTGCCAGCTCACCCACAGGAGCCGATACGCAGTATTTT. Its translation: CASSPTGADTQYF.

The rearrangement joins TRBV12-3 or TRBV12-4 to TRBJ2-7; 7 bases are a match to TRBD1. Trimming took 5 bases from V and 4 from J; bases not matched to a gene: 11. The CDR3 extends over 15 amino acids. CDR3 sequence: CASSHTGTASYEQYF. CDR3 nucleotides: TGTGCCAGCAGTCATACCGGGACAGCGTCTTACGAGCAGTACTTC.

This clonotype was picked up many times. The chain uses TRBV7-9 and TRBJ2-5; possible D gene TRBD2, 7 bases. This CDR3 is built from 13 residues. V lost 5 bases and J lost 7, with 14 bases in between. In germline, CDR1 is SEHNR, CDR2 FQNEAQ (reference sequence). The CDR3 DNA reads as TGTGCCAGCAGCCCTGGGGGGGCCGGGACCCAGTACTTC. This sequence encodes CASSPGGAGTQYF.

This chain connects TRBV6-1 to TRBJ2-1; 10 bases are a match to TRBD2. This CDR3 has 16 residues. Trimming took 7 bases from V and 2 from J; bases not matched to a gene: 8. CDR1 is MNHNS, CDR2 SASEGT, per germline. CDR3 in DNA: TGTGCCAGCAACACGAAGCGGGAGGGACCCTACAATGAGCAGTTCTTC. It is translated as CASNTKREGPYNEQFF.

Details on this clonotype: The germline gene is not matched at one end of the junction; a read error may be the cause. V is TRBV4-3 and J is TRBJ2-4; D tentatively reads TRBD1 or TRBD2 (6 bases each). Germline CDR1 is LGHNA and CDR2 is YSLEER. This CDR3 has 15 residues. The CDR3 nucleotides read TGCGCCAGCGGCCAAGGTCTAGGGGGGATAAACATTCAGTACTTC. Translated: CASGQGLGGINIQYF.

This clonotype was observed a few times. The chain employs TRBV29-1 and TRBJ2-3, with unresolved D. The CDR3 totals 13 residues. The germline V gene encodes CDR1 SQVTM and CDR2 ANQGSEA. V gave up 1 base and J gave up 6 bases, with 11 bases separating them. The chain's CDR3 is CSVEVGITDTQYF. CDR3 in DNA: TGCAGCGTTGAAGTGGGGATAACGGATACGCAGTATTTT.

This chain connects TRBV10-3 to TRBJ2-5, with D possibly TRBD1 on 5 matching bases. CDR1 ENHRY and CDR2 SYGVKD come from the germline V gene. V lost 6 bases, J lost 0 bases, and 8 bases lay in between. There are 13 residues in the CDR3. The CDR3 nucleotides read TGTGCCATCAGGGGGCCCTACCAAGAGACCCAGTACTTC. Translation gives CAIRGPYQETQYF.

This chain uses TRBV24-1 with TRBJ2-1, with unresolved D. Trimming left V 4 bases short and J 2 bases short, with 5 bases between. CDR1 is KGHDR, CDR2 SFDVKD, per germline. The CDR3 covers 13 residues. In nucleotides, the CDR3 is TGTGCCACCAGTGACGGCGCCTACAATGAGCAGTTCTTC. It codes for CATSDGAYNEQFF.

This clonotype was counted between two and nine times. The rearrangement uses TRBV20-1 and TRBJ2-1, with TRBD2 matching 9 bases. CDR1 and CDR2 from the germline V gene are DFQATT and SNEGSKA (reference sequence). Losses at the gene ends were 1 base for V and 8 bases for J; bases not matched to a gene: 15. This CDR3 has 17 residues. The DNA for the CDR3 is TGCAGTGCTAGAGGCTGGGGGTCGGCTAGCGGGACCGATGAGCAGTTCTTC. Amino acid sequence: CSARGWGSASGTDEQFF.

The CDR3 protein is CASSAAGTGVFF. In nucleotides, the CDR3 is TGTGCCAGCAGTGCGGCCGGGACAGGGGTGTTCTTC. This rearrangement joins TRBV28 to TRBJ2-1; TRBD1 agrees at 10 bases. The CDR3 consists of 12 residues. The germline V gene encodes CDR1 MDHEN and CDR2 SYDVKM. The J segment lost 15 bases and the V segment lost 5 bases, leaving 7 bases of the junction unmatched.

This clonotype was seen repeatedly, ten times or more. This chain links TRBV7-9 with TRBJ2-7, with 7 nucleotides matching TRBD1. The CDR3 consists of 13 residues. V lost 5 bases and J lost 6; bases outside the gene matches: 7. Germline V gives CDR1 SEHNR, CDR2 FQNEAQ (reference sequence). CDR3: CASSPPTGPEQYF. Here the CDR3 DNA reads TGTGCCAGCAGCCCCCCGACAGGGCCCGAGCAGTACTTC.

As for this clonotype: One base away lies a much larger clone, so this may be a sequencing read error. This chain uses TRBV7-2 with TRBJ2-7; TRBD1 is a possible D gene (5 bases). Looked up from germline, CDR1 is SGHTA and CDR2 is FQGNSA. The CDR3 is 16 residues long. As DNA, the CDR3 is TGTCCCAGCAGCTTACATCATGGGGCGAGAACCTACGAGCAGTACTTC. Its protein is CPSSLHHGARTYEQYF. Complete variable domain (other parts from reference TRBV7-2 and TRBJ2-7): GAGVSQSPSNKVTEKGKDVELRCDPISGHTALYWYRQSLGQGLEFLIYFQGNSAPDKSGLPSDRFSAERTGGSVSTLTIQRTQQEDSAVYLCPSSLHHGARTYEQYFGPGTRLTVT.

This clonotype was observed many times. In nucleotides, the CDR3 is TGTGCCAGCAGCCAATATAACGGGGGGACCTACGAGCAGTACTTC. It is translated as CASSQYNGGTYEQYF. The V and J genes are TRBV4-2 and TRBJ2-7; 7 bases are a match to TRBD2. The CDR3 totals 15 residues. The germline V gene encodes CDR1 LGHNA and CDR2 YNFKEQ. Trimming took 2 bases from V and 2 from J; bases not matched to a gene: 6.

The table lists this clonotype with many counts. The J gene is TRBJ1-1, the V gene TRBV19, with a possible D match to TRBD1 (5 bases). Germline CDR1 reads LNHDA; CDR2 reads SQIVND (reference sequence). CDR3 size: 12 residues. Trimming cost V 7 bases and J 8 bases, with 14 bases left between them. The CDR3 spells CASTWGRDEAFF. Here the CDR3 DNA reads TGTGCCAGTACCTGGGGGAGGGACGAAGCTTTCTTT. Looking up the rest from reference TRBV19 and TRBJ1-1 gives the full variable domain: DGGITQSPKYLFRKEGQNVTLSCEQNLNHDAMYWYRQDPGQGLRLIYYSQIVNDFQKGDIAEGYSVSREKKESFPLTVTSAQKNPTAFYLCASTWGRDEAFFGQGTRLTVV.

This clonotype was observed many times. The chain links TRBV20-1 to TRBJ2-1; weak D call: TRBD2 (6 bases). CDR3 size: 15 residues. The ends were cut back, 3 bases at V and 0 bases at J, with 12 bases in the middle. Germline CDR1 is DFQATT and CDR2 is SNEGSKA (reference sequence). CDR3: CSASNSGSSYNEQFF. The DNA of the CDR3 is TGCAGTGCTAGTAATAGCGGAAGCTCCTACAATGAGCAGTTCTTC.

This clonotype was seen more than once but under ten times. V is TRBV20-1 and J is TRBJ2-3; 7 bases agree with TRBD2. Germline CDR1 and CDR2: DFQATT and SNEGSKA (reference sequence). This CDR3 is built from 16 residues. V shed 5 bases, J shed 5 bases, and the junction held 16 bases outside the gene matches. This chain's CDR3 is CSAAPLKERGGDTQYF. In DNA form, the CDR3 reads TGCAGTGCTGCCCCCCTTAAAGAGCGGGGTGGAGATACGCAGTATTTT.

For this clonotype: This may be a read error: a much more frequent sequence differs by one nucleotide. V and J are TRBV20-1 and TRBJ2-7, with D maybe TRBD2 (5 bases). CDR3 length: 14 amino acids. The germline V gene encodes CDR1 DFQATT and CDR2 SNEGSKA (reference sequence). The CDR3 sequence: CSAREYGISYELYF. CDR3 coding DNA: TGCAGTGCTAGAGAATACGGGATCTCCTACGAGCTGTACTTC.

This clonotype was counted at least ten times. Its ends do not fully match the called genes, so a read error is possible. The chain recombines TRBV20-1 with TRBJ1-1; the match to TRBD1 covers 8 bases. From germline, CDR1 is DFQATT and CDR2 SNEGSKA (reference sequence). The CDR3 length is 14 residues. CDR3 bases: TGCAGCGCTAATCCCCCAGGGGGCTACACTGAAGCTTTCTTT. Translation gives CSANPPGGYTEAFF.